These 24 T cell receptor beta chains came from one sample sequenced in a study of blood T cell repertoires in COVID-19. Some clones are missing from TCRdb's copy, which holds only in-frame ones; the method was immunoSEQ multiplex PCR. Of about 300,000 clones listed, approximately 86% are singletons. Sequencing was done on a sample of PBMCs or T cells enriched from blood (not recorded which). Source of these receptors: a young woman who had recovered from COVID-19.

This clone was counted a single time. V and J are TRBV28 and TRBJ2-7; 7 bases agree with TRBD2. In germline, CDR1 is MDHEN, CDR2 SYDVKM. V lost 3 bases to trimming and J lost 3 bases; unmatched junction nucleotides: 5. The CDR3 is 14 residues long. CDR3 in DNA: TGTGCCAGCAGTTTCGGCGGGAGAAACTACGAGCAGTACTTC. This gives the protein CASSFGGRNYEQYF. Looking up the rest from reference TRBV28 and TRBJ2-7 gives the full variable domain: DVKVTQSSRYLVKRTGEKVFLECVQDMDHENMFWYRQDPGLGLRLIYFSYDVKMKEKGDIPEGYSVSREKKERFSLILESASTNQTSMYLCASSFGGRNYEQYFGPGTRLTVT.

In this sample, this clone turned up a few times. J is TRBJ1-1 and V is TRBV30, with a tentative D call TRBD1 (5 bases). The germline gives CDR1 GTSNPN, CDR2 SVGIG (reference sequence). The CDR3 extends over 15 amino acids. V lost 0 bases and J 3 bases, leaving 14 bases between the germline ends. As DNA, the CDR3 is TGTGCCTGGAGTGTACCCGGGAGGGGTGACACTGAAGCTTTCTTT. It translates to CAWSVPGRGDTEAFF.

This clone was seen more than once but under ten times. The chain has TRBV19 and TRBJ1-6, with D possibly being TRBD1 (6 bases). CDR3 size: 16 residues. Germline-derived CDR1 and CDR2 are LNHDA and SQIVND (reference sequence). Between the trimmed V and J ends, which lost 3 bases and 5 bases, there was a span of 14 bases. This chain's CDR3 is CASSIGGDNHNSPLHF. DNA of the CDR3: TGTGCCAGTAGTATTGGTGGGGACAATCATAATTCACCCCTCCACTTT.

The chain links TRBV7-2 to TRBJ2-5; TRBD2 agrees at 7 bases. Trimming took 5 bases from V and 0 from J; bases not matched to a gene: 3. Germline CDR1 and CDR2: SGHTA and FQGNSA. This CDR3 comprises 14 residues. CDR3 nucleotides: TGTGCCAGCAGCCCCCTAGCGGACCAAGAGACCCAGTACTTC. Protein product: CASSPLADQETQYF.

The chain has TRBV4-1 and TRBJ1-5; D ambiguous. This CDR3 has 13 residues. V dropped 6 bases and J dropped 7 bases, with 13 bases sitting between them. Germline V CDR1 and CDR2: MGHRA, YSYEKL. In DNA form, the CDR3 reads TGCGCCAGCAGTCAATTCGACAACCAGCCCCAGCATTTT. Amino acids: CASSQFDNQPQHF.

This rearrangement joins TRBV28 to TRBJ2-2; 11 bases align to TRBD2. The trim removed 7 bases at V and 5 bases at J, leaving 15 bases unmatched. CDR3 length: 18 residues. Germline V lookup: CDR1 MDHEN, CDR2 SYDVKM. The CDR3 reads CASILVRGTSGTTGELFF. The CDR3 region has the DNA TGTGCCAGCATTCTAGTTCGTGGGACTAGCGGAACTACCGGGGAGCTGTTTTTT.

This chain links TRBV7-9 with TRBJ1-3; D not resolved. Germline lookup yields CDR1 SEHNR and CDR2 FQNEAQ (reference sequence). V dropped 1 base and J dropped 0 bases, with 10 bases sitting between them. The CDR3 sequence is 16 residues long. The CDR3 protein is CASSLVISSSGNTIYF. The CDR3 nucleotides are TGTGCCAGCAGCTTAGTAATCAGTTCCTCTGGAAACACCATATATTTT.

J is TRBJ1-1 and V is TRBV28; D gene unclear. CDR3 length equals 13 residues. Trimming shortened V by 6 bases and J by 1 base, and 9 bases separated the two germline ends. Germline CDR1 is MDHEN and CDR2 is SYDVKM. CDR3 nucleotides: TGTGCCAGCAGGAAATCCGGGAACACTGAAGCTTTCTTT. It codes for CASRKSGNTEAFF.

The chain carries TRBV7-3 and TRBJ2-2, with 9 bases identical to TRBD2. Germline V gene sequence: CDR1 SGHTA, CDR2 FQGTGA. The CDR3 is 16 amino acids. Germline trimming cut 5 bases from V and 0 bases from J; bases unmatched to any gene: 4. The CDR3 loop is CASSLGLASNTGELFF. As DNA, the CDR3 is TGTGCCAGCAGCCTTGGACTAGCGTCGAACACCGGGGAGCTGTTTTTT.

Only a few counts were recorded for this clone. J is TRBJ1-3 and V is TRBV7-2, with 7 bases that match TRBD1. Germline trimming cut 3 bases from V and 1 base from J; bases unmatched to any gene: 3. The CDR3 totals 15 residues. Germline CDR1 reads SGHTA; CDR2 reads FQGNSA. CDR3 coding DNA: TGTGCCAGCAGCTTGAGACAGGGTTCTGGAAACACCATATATTTT. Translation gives CASSLRQGSGNTIYF. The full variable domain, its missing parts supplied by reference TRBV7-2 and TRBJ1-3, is GAGVSQSPSNKVTEKGKDVELRCDPISGHTALYWYRQSLGQGLEFLIYFQGNSAPDKSGLPSDRFSAERTGGSVSTLTIQRTQQEDSAVYLCASSLRQGSGNTIYFGEGSWLTVV.

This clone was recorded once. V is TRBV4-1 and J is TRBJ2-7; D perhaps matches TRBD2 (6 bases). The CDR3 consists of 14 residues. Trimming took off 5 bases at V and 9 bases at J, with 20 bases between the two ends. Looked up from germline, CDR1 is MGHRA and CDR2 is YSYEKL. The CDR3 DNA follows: TGCGCCAGCAGCACCAAGCCGCGGGATCGGGGGCAGTACTTC. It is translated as CASSTKPRDRGQYF.

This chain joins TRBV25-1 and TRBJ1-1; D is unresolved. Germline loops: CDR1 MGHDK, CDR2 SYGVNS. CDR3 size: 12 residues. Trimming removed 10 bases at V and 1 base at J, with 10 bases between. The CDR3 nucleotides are TGTGCCACCCATGGAGGGAACACTGAAGCTTTCTTT. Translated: CATHGGNTEAFF. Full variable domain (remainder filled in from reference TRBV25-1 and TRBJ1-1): EADIYQTPRYLVIGTGKKITLECSQTMGHDKMYWYQQDPGMELHLIHYSYGVNSTEKGDLSSESTVSRIRTEHFPLTLESARPSHTSQYLCATHGGNTEAFFGQGTRLTVV.

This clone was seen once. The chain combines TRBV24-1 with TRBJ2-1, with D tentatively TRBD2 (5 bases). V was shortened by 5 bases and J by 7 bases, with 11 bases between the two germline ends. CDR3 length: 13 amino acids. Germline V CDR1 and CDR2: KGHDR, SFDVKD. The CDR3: CATSVSSRNEQFF. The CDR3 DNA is TGTGCCACCAGTGTGTCTAGCAGGAATGAGCAGTTCTTC.

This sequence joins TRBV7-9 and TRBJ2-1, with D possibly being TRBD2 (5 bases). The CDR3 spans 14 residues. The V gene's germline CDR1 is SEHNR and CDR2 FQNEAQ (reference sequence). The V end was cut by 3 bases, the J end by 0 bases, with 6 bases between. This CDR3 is CASSFTSSYNEQFF. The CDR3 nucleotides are TGTGCCAGCAGCTTTACTAGCTCCTACAATGAGCAGTTCTTC.

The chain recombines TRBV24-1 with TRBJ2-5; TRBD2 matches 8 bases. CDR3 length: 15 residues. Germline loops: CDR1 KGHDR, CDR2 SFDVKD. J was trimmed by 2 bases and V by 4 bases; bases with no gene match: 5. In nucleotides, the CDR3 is TGTGCCACCAGTGACTCCGGGGGGGGTCAAGAGACCCAGTACTTC. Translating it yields CATSDSGGGQETQYF.

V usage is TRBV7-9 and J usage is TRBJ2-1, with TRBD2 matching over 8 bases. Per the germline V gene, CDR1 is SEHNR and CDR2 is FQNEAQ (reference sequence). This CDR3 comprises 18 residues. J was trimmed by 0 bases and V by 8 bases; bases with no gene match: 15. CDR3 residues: CASSRGSGGDSSYNEQFF. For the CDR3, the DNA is TGTGCCAGCTCGAGGGGGAGCGGGGGTGATAGCTCCTACAATGAGCAGTTCTTC.

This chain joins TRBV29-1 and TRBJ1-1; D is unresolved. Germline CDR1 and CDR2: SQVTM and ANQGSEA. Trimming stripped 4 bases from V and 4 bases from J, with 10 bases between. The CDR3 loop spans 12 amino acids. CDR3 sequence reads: CSVVQTSTEAFF. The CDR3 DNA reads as TGCAGCGTTGTGCAGACTTCCACTGAAGCTTTCTTT.

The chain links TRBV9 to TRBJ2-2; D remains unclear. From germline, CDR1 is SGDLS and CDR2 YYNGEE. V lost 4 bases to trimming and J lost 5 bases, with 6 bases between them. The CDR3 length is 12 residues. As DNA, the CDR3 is TGTGCCAGCAGCTCCCGGACCGGGGAGCTGTTTTTT. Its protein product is CASSSRTGELFF.

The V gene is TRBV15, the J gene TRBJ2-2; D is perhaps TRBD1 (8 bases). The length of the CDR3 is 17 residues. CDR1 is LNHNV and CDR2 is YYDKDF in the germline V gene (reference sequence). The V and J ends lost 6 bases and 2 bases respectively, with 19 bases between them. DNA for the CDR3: TGTGCCACCAGACCCGGAGCGGGACAGGCCAACACCGGGGAGCTGTTTTTT. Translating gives CATRPGAGQANTGELFF.

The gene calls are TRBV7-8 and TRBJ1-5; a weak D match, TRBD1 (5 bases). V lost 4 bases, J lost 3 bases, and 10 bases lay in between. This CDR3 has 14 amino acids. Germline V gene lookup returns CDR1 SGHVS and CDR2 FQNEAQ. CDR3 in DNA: TGTGCCAGCAGCTCCGACAGCCTCAATCAGCCCCAGCATTTT. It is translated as CASSSDSLNQPQHF.

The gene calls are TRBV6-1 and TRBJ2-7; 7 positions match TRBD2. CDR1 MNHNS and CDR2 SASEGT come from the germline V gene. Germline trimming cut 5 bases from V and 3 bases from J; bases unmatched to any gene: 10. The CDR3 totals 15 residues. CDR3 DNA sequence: TGTGCCAGCAGTTTTTCGACTAGCCAGATCTACGAGCAGTACTTC. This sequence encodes CASSFSTSQIYEQYF.

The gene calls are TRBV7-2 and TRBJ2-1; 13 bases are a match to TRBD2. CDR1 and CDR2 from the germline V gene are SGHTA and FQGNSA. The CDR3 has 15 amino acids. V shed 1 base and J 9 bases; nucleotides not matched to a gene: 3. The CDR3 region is CASSLGTSGGLEQFF. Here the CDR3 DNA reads TGTGCCAGCAGCTTAGGGACTAGCGGGGGCCTTGAGCAGTTCTTC.

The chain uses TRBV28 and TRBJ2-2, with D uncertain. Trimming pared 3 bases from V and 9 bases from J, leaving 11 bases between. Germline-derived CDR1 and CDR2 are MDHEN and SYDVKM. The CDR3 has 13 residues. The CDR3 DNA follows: TGTGCCAGCAGTTTGGGCAGGTTATGGGAGCTGTTTTTT. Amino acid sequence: CASSLGRLWELFF.

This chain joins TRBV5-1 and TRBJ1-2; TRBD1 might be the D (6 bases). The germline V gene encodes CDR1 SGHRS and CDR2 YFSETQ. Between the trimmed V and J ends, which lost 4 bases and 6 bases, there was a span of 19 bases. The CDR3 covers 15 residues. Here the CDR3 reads CASSPRGGAANGYTF. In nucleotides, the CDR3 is TGCGCCAGCAGCCCGCGTGGGGGGGCGGCTAATGGCTACACCTTC.